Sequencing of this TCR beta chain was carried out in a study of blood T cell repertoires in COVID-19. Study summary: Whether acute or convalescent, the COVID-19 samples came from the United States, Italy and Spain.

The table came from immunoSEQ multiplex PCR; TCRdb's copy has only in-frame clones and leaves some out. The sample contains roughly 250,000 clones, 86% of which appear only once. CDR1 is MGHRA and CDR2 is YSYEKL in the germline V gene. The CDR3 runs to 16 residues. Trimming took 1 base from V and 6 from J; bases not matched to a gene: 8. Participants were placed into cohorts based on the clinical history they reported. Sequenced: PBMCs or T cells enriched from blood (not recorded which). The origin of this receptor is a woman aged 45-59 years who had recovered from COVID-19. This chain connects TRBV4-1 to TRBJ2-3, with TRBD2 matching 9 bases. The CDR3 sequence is CASSQVKAGGPDTQYF. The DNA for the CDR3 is TGCGCCAGCAGCCAAGTTAAGGCGGGAGGGCCGGATACGCAGTATTTT.